This TCR beta chain was sequenced during a study of beta chain features in type 1 diabetes. Study-level findings and limits: Within the patient group, naive, central memory and Treg TCRB repertoires appeared more similar to each other than within healthy donors.

The sequenced template was cDNA made from the entire isolated RNA. Sequencing used immunoSEQ multiplex PCR; TCRdb keeps in-frame clones, though not all of them. The table has hundreds of thousands of clones, over 9.5% seen once; the top ten hold approximately 0.05%. This clone was counted between two and nine times. Its antigen is unidentified. The CDR3 contains 13 residues. Germline values: CDR1 SGHTA, CDR2 FQGNSA. The germline V and J ends were trimmed by 2 bases and 6 bases, with 9 bases remaining between them. This receptor was identified in a woman aged 18-30 years in good health. The rearrangement links TRBV7-2 to TRBJ2-3; D call uncertain. Source material: naive CD4+ T cells from blood. The CDR3 DNA reads TGTGCCAGCAGCTTACTGGCGCGGGATACGCAGTATTTT. Amino acids: CASSLLARDTQYF. Full variable domain (remainder filled in from reference TRBV7-2 and TRBJ2-3): GAGVSQSPSNKVTEKGKDVELRCDPISGHTALYWYRQSLGQGLEFLIYFQGNSAPDKSGLPSDRFSAERTGGSVSTLTIQRTQQEDSAVYLCASSLLARDTQYFGPGTRLTVL.